This T cell receptor (beta chain) derives from a study of vaccination effects on CD4 cells after COVID-19. ViraFEST used viral peptide pools to expand antigen-specific CD4+ T cells before sequencing. Upon completion of roughly ten days in culture, CD4+ T cells were isolated. Nobody among the vaccine recipients had prior SARS-CoV-2 infection (nucleocapsid antibodies were negative). Profiled with immunoSEQ multiplex PCR; TCRdb holds only in-frame clones, not every one. The table shows about 27,000 clones, with more than 65% occurring only once. Concerning this clone itself: Its antigen remains unknown.

Germline-derived CDR1 and CDR2 are SGHAT and FQNNGV. The CDR3 extends over 13 amino acids. V lost 4 bases, J lost 5 bases, and 11 bases lay in between. The sequenced sample was CD4+ T cells from PBMCs cultured with HCoV-NL63 spike peptides, obtained before COVID-19 vaccination. The V and J genes are TRBV11-2 and TRBJ2-5; D may be TRBD2 (6 bases). This clonotype was obtained from a human donor who received a COVID-19 vaccine. The CDR3 region is CASSSGVRETQYF. In DNA, the CDR3 is TGTGCCAGCAGCTCGGGGGTCAGGGAGACCCAGTACTTC.